One sample yielded the 10 T cell receptor beta chains listed below, sequenced in a study of early T cells in non-severe SARS-CoV-2 infection. TCRdb analysed the 5' RACE reads with MiXCR anew, one entry per CDR3 protein. Among some 70,000 distinct CDR3 sequences listed, 12% were seen once. Sequencing was done on a sample of whole blood. The receptors derive from an adult who was a healthcare worker with PCR-confirmed SARS-CoV-2 infection or an uninfected control (not recorded which).

The chain recombines TRBV24-1 with TRBJ2-1, with 14 bases identical to TRBD2. V shed 9 bases, J shed 0 bases, and the junction held 3 bases outside the gene matches. Per the germline V gene, CDR1 is KGHDR and CDR2 is SFDVKD. CDR3 length: 16 residues. CDR3 amino acids: CATGGTSGSSYNEQFF. The CDR3 nucleotides are TGTGCCACCGGGGGGACTAGCGGGAGCTCCTACAATGAGCAGTTCTTC.

This clonotype was counted many times. The chain carries TRBV7-9 and TRBJ2-7; TRBD1 is a possible D gene (6 bases). This CDR3 is built from 16 residues. Germline V CDR1 and CDR2: SEHNR, FQNEAQ (reference sequence). Trimming took off 5 bases at V and 7 bases at J, with 24 bases between the two ends. CDR3 nucleotide sequence: TGTGCCAGCAGCCCCCAGGGGAACAGAAAGATTAAGGAGCAGTACTTC. Encoded protein: CASSPQGNRKIKEQYF.

The genes are TRBV6-4 and TRBJ1-1; D is ambiguous. V lost 2 bases and J 1 base, leaving 5 bases between the germline ends. The CDR3 is 13 amino acids. The germline gives CDR1 MRHNA, CDR2 SNTAGT. The CDR3 bases are TGTGCCAGCAGTGACCATACGAACACTGAAGCTTTCTTT. Translation gives CASSDHTNTEAFF.

In this sample, this clonotype turned up many times. The rearrangement joins TRBV29-1 to TRBJ2-4, with no clear D. Per the germline V gene, CDR1 is SQVTM and CDR2 is ANQGSEA. This CDR3 has 15 amino acids. The V gene lost 2 bases and the J gene lost 0 bases, with 11 bases spanning the gap. The chain's CDR3 is CSVEWAGIAKNIQYF. CDR3 nucleotides: TGCAGCGTTGAATGGGCAGGCATAGCCAAAAACATTCAGTACTTC.

The chain carries TRBV27 and TRBJ2-5; D uncertain. CDR1 is MNHEY, CDR2 SMNVEV, per germline (reference sequence). Trimming stripped 6 bases from V and 10 bases from J, with 12 bases between. The CDR3 is 11 amino acids. The CDR3 coding sequence is TGTGCCAGCAGGGCCTCCGCAGACCAGTACTTC. Translating it yields CASRASADQYF.

This clonotype was seen repeatedly, ten times or more. The chain couples TRBV7-6 to TRBJ2-7, with D perhaps given as TRBD1 or TRBD2 (5 bases each). The CDR3 is 12 amino acids. V lost 3 bases and J 6 bases, leaving 9 bases between the germline ends. Looked up from germline, CDR1 is SGHVS and CDR2 is FNYEAQ. As DNA, the CDR3 is TGTGCCAGCAGCTTCCAGAGGGGCGAGCAGTACTTC. It encodes CASSFQRGEQYF.

In this sample, this clonotype turned up many times. The chain has TRBV30 and TRBJ1-2; 12 bases line up with TRBD1. V shed 1 base and J 0 bases; nucleotides not matched to a gene: 12. Germline CDR1 GTSNPN, CDR2 SVGIG (reference sequence). This CDR3 has 19 amino acids. CDR3 in amino acids: CAWSGLLGDRGLANYGYTF. The DNA of the CDR3 is TGTGCCTGGAGTGGACTCCTGGGGGACAGGGGGCTAGCTAACTATGGCTACACCTTC. The full variable domain, with the rest looked up from reference TRBV30 and TRBJ1-2, is SQTIHQWPATLVQPVGSPLSLECTVEGTSNPNLYWYRQAAGRGLQLLFYSVGIGQISSEVPQNLSASRPQDRQFILSSKKLLLSDSGFYLCAWSGLLGDRGLANYGYTFGSGTRLTVV.

Ten or more counts support this clonotype. The chain has TRBV7-8 and TRBJ1-1; D is uncertain. The CDR3 covers 13 residues. Germline lookup yields CDR1 SGHVS and CDR2 FQNEAQ. Trimming took off 2 bases at V and 0 bases at J, with 4 bases between the two ends. CDR3 DNA: TGTGCCAGCAGCTTAACAGTGAACACTGAAGCTTTCTTT. Protein product: CASSLTVNTEAFF.

The chain is built from TRBV20-1 and TRBJ2-3, with a tentative D call TRBD2 (6 bases). The germline CDR1 and CDR2 sequences are DFQATT and SNEGSKA (reference sequence). This CDR3 contains 16 residues. The germline V and J ends were trimmed by 0 bases and 3 bases, with 16 bases remaining between them. The CDR3 spells CSARDLGFGGTDTQYF. CDR3 in DNA: TGCAGTGCTAGAGATCTGGGGTTTGGGGGGACAGATACGCAGTATTTT.

The V and J genes are TRBV29-1 and TRBJ2-7; TRBD2 matches 10 bases. This CDR3 is 15 amino acids long. Germline CDR1 and CDR2: SQVTM and ANQGSEA. J was trimmed by 1 base and V by 3 bases; bases with no gene match: 6. This CDR3 reads CSVEVLAGASYEQYF. The CDR3 DNA reads as TGCAGCGTTGAGGTGCTAGCGGGAGCATCCTACGAGCAGTACTTC.